These 13 T cell receptor beta chains were sequenced from one sample in a study of blood T cells in healthy people across ages. It was with a sample-barcoded 5' primer and a J-beta primer mix that a second PCR of about 6 to 12 cycles was run. TCRdb independently ran MiXCR on the 5' RACE reads; one entry per CDR3 protein. The table lists approximately 1.5 million distinct CDR3 sequences, roughly a third of them singletons. The sequenced material came from blood. Source of these receptors: a woman aged 25-40 years in good health.

J is TRBJ2-7 and V is TRBV27, with D maybe TRBD1 (6 bases). The assigned J gene may be wrong: the sequence end matches TRBJ2-4 better. Germline V gene sequence: CDR1 MNHEY, CDR2 SMNVEV (reference sequence). The CDR3 loop spans 15 amino acids. The CDR3 loop reads CASKLTAWQGFIQYF. The DNA for the CDR3 is TGTGCCAGCAAACTTACTGCTTGGCAGGGGTTCATTCAGTACTTC.

With regard to this clonotype: This may arise from a read error, as a much more abundant clone is one base away. This rearrangement joins TRBV29-1 to TRBJ2-3; 9 bases map to TRBD2. The CDR3 is 13 amino acids. Germline V gene data show CDR1 as SQVTM and CDR2 as ANQGSEA. The CDR3 nucleotides are TGCAGCGATAGCGGGAGACTTCCAGATACGCAGGATTTT. Translation gives CSDSGRLPDTQDF.

This clonotype appeared a few times. The chain recombines TRBV7-3 with TRBJ2-1, with 11 bases fitting TRBD2. The CDR3 runs to 15 residues. With 2 bases clipped from V and 7 bases from J, the junction kept 4 bases outside the gene matches. Germline assignment: CDR1 SGHTA and CDR2 FQGTGA. CDR3 bases: TGTGCCAGCAGCTTAGGGGGACTAGCGGCGAATGAGCAGTTCTTC. Its protein product is CASSLGGLAANEQFF.

This clonotype occurred many times. The junction shows a germline mismatch at one end, possibly a read error. V is TRBV5-1 and J is TRBJ1-1; 8 bases map to TRBD1. The CDR3 is 13 amino acids. Germline assignment: CDR1 SGHRS and CDR2 YFSETQ. This CDR3 reads CASSLQGDTEAFF. In nucleotides, the CDR3 is TGTGCCAGCAGCCTACAGGGGGACACTGAAGCTTTCTTT.

The V call is TRBV7-2, the J call TRBJ2-3; D unclear. The CDR3 loop spans 14 amino acids. V was cut by 1 base and J by 4 bases, with 9 bases left in between. Germline V lookup: CDR1 SGHTA, CDR2 FQGNSA. The CDR3 protein is CASSLVHVADTQYF. Written as DNA, the CDR3 is TGTGCCAGCAGCTTAGTCCACGTGGCAGATACGCAGTATTTT.

The sample holds a few counts of this clonotype. The CDR3 protein is CASDDTSGGSEQYF. The DNA for the CDR3 is TGTGCCAGCGATGATACTAGCGGGGGATCCGAGCAGTACTTC. The V call is TRBV6-6, the J call TRBJ2-7, with 11 positions matching TRBD2. V gave up 8 bases and J gave up 6 bases; unmatched junction bases: 9. Germline values: CDR1 MNHNY, CDR2 SVGAGI (reference sequence). This CDR3 contains 14 residues.

This clonotype has at least ten counts. The chain joins TRBV29-1 to TRBJ2-5, with a weak D call TRBD2 (5 bases). Germline V CDR1 and CDR2: SQVTM, ANQGSEA. The V gene lost 4 bases and the J gene lost 4 bases, with 13 bases spanning the gap. This CDR3 comprises 13 residues. The CDR3 spells CSVAGLRGETQYF. Written as DNA, the CDR3 is TGCAGCGTTGCCGGTCTCCGGGGAGAGACCCAGTACTTC.

The V call is TRBV5-1, the J call TRBJ2-2; no firm D call. This CDR3 spans 16 amino acids. The V and J ends lost 6 bases and 0 bases respectively, with 15 bases between them. CDR1 is SGHRS, CDR2 YFSETQ, per germline. The CDR3 sequence is CASTSRQPANTGELFF. The CDR3 nucleotides are TGCGCCAGCACCTCGCGGCAGCCCGCGAACACCGGGGAGCTGTTTTTT.

The rearrangement uses TRBV27 and TRBJ1-5, with 10 positions matching TRBD1. The CDR3 length is 15 residues. Germline trimming cut 6 bases from V and 6 bases from J; bases unmatched to any gene: 8. Germline V gives CDR1 MNHEY, CDR2 SMNVEV (reference sequence). CDR3 region: CASSWTGGKTQPQHF. CDR3 coding DNA: TGTGCCAGCAGCTGGACAGGGGGTAAGACTCAGCCCCAGCATTTT.

There are a few counts of this clonotype. V and J are TRBV11-1 and TRBJ2-1; 10 bases fit TRBD1. This CDR3 comprises 14 residues. The germline CDR1 and CDR2 sequences are SGHAT and FQDESV (reference sequence). V lost 3 bases and J lost 8; bases outside the gene matches: 4. This CDR3 reads CASSLGTGVDEQFF. As DNA, the CDR3 is TGTGCCAGCAGCTTGGGGACAGGGGTTGATGAGCAGTTCTTC.

The chain joins TRBV15 to TRBJ2-1, with D possibly matching TRBD2 (6 bases). V lost 5 bases to trimming and J lost 4 bases, with 15 bases between them. The CDR3 loop spans 15 amino acids. CDR1 LNHNV and CDR2 YYDKDF come from the germline V gene (reference sequence). In DNA, the CDR3 is TGTGCCACCAGCTCCCGGGACTCGATTTACAATGAGCAGTTCTTC. Its protein is CATSSRDSIYNEQFF.

Only a few counts were recorded for this clonotype. The chain uses TRBV4-1 and TRBJ1-4, with D possibly being TRBD1 (6 bases). The CDR3 totals 15 residues. V was cut by 4 bases and J by 5 bases, with 14 bases left in between. Germline V gives CDR1 MGHRA, CDR2 YSYEKL. The CDR3 region is CASSLTGLINEKLFF. DNA of the CDR3: TGCGCCAGCAGCCTCACAGGGCTAATAAATGAAAAACTGTTTTTT.

The genes are TRBV7-3 and TRBJ1-1; D is unresolved. The CDR3 has 15 residues. V gave up 0 bases and J gave up 2 bases, with 10 bases separating them. CDR1 is SGHTA, CDR2 FQGTGA, per germline. CDR3 sequence reads: CASSLTQVGNTEAFF. In DNA, the CDR3 is TGTGCCAGCAGCTTAACTCAGGTGGGAAACACTGAAGCTTTCTTT.